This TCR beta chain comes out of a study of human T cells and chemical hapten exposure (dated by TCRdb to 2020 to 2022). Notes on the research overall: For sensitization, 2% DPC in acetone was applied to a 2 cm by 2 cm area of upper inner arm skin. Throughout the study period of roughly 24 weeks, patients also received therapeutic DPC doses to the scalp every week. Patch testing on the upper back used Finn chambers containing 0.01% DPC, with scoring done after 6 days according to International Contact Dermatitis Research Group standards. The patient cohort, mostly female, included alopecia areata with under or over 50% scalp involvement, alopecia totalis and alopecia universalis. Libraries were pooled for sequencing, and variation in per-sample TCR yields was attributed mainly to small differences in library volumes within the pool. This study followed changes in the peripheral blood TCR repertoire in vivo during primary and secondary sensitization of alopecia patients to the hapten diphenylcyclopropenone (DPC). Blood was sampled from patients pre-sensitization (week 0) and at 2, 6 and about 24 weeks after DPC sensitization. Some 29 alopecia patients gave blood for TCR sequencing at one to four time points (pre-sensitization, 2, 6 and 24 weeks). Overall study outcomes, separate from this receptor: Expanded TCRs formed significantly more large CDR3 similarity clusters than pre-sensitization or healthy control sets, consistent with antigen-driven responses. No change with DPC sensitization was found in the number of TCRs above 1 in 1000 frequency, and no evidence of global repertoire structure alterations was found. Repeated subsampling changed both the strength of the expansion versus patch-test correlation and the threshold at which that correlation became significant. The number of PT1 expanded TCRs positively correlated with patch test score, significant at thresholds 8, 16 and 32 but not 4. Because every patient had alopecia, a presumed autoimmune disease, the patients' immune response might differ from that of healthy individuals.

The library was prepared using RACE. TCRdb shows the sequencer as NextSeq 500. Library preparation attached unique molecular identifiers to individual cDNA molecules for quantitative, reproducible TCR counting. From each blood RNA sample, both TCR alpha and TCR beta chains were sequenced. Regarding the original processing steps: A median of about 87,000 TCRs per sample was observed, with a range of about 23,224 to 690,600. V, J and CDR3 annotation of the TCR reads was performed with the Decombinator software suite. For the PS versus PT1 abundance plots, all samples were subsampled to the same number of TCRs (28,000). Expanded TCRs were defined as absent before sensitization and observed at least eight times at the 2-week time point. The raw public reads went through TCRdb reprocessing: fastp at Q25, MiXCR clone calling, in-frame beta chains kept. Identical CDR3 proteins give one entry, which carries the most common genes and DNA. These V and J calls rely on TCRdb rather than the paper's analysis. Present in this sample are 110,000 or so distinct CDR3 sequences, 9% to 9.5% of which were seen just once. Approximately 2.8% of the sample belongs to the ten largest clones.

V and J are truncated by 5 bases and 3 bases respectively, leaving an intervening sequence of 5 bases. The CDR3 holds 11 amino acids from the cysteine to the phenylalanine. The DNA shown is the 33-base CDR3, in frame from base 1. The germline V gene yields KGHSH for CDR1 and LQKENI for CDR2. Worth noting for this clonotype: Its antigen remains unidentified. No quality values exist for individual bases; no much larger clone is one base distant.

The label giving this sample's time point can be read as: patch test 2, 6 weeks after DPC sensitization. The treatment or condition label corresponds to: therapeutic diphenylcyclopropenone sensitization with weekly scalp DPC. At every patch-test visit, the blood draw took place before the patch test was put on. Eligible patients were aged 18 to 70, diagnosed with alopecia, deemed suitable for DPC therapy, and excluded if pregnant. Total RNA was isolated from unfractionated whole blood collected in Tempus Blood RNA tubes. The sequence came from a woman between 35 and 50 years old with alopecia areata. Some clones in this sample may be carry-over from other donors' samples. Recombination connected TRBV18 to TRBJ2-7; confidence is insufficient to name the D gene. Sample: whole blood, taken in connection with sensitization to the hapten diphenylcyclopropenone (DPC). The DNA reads TGTGCCAGCTCAGCAGACTACGAGCAGTACTTC. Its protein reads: CASSADYEQYF.